This T cell receptor (beta chain) was captured by sequencing in a study of shared clonotypes between healthy human individuals. The overall study: In total, the donors were a couple of women and a few men aged 18 to 49. Every donor yielded three CD4 naive, three CD4 memory, two CD8 naive and one CD8 memory plate.

In the original workflow: ImmunoSEQ only sent back junction sequences with no quality scores, so filtering was done differently. Using immunoSEQ multiplex PCR, the repertoire was profiled, and TCRdb retains in-frame clones only, with some absent. That table supplies the V and J calls and clone size; D and trimming were determined from the DNA. Of some 690,000 clones listed, 90% are singletons. Findings and limits, study-wide: Among the subsets, naive ones generally showed larger estimated richness than memory ones.

This CDR3 comprises 15 residues. Looked up from germline, CDR1 is SGHNT and CDR2 is YYREEE (reference sequence). In regard to this clone: Its target is unknown. At one of its ends the junction is not consistent with the germline gene, which may arise from a read error.

The chain carries TRBV5-4 and TRBJ2-2; 9 bases are a match to TRBD1. Sequencing was done on a sample of memory CD8+ T cells from PBMCs. Noted subset: CD45RO+ cells pooled with CCR7-negative TemRA cells. This receptor was identified in a man between 18 and 35 years old in good health. Some clones in this sample may be carry-over from other donors' samples. This CDR3 is CAISRDRDFPGELFF. CDR3 DNA sequence: TGTGCCATCAGCCGGGACAGGGATTTCCCCGGGGAGCTGTTTTTT.